The 21 T cell receptor beta chains reported below all come from one sample, sequenced in a study of cytomegalovirus exposure and HLA in healthy donors. The PCR ran on 60 Vbeta and 13 Jbeta primers. TCRdb's table, derived via immunoSEQ multiplex PCR, lists solely in-frame clones and lacks some. The repertoire consists of roughly 160,000 clones, with around 85% occurring once and the leading ten covering under 3%. Input material: PBMCs. These receptors were taken from a male donor in good health and CMV-seronegative.

The chain uses TRBV6-5 and TRBJ1-1; 8 positions agree with TRBD1. From germline, CDR1 is MNHEY and CDR2 SVGAGI. The CDR3 runs 14 residues. V lost 5 bases and J lost 4; bases outside the gene matches: 6. CDR3 protein: CASSRTGSSTEAFF. CDR3 nucleotides: TGTGCCAGCAGTAGGACAGGGTCTAGCACTGAAGCTTTCTTT.

The chain combines TRBV4-1 with TRBJ1-2; possible D gene TRBD1, 5 bases. The CDR3 is 19 residues long. V shed 0 bases and J shed 0 bases, with 20 bases lying between them. CDR1 and CDR2 (germline): MGHRA, YSYEKL. The CDR3 sequence: CASSQEGGGWHVPNYGYTF. CDR3 nucleotide sequence: TGCGCCAGCAGCCAAGAGGGGGGGGGATGGCACGTTCCTAACTATGGCTACACCTTC.

The gene calls are TRBV5-1 and TRBJ2-5; unclear D gene. The end of the DNA fits TRBJ2-7 better, so the J call may be wrong. CDR1 SGHRS and CDR2 YFSETQ come from the germline V gene. This CDR3 has 13 amino acids. Written as DNA, the CDR3 is TGCGCCAGCAGCCTCCCCCCGAGGAACGAGCAGTACTTC. Its translation: CASSLPPRNEQYF.

This chain uses TRBV6-6 with TRBJ1-5; D uncertain. CDR3 length: 14 amino acids. Looked up from germline, CDR1 is MNHNY and CDR2 is SVGAGI (reference sequence). V dropped 2 bases and J dropped 4 bases, with 9 bases sitting between them. This CDR3 is CASSYQEINQPQHF. CDR3 bases: TGTGCCAGCAGTTACCAGGAAATAAATCAGCCCCAGCATTTT.

The V call is TRBV7-8, the J call TRBJ1-2; D is unclear. V gave up 4 bases and J gave up 5 bases, with 5 bases separating them. This CDR3 contains 11 residues. The germline CDR1 and CDR2 sequences are SGHVS and FQNEAQ. The CDR3 bases are TGTGCCAGCAGCTCGAGTTATGGCTACACCTTC. Protein: CASSSSYGYTF.

The V call is TRBV30, the J call TRBJ1-2; TRBD1 aligns across 8 bases. This CDR3 spans 13 amino acids. J lost 5 bases, V lost 3 bases, and 5 bases had no gene match. Germline V gives CDR1 GTSNPN, CDR2 SVGIG (reference sequence). DNA for the CDR3: TGTGCCTGGAGACCCGACAGGGGTTATGGCTACACCTTC. Protein product: CAWRPDRGYGYTF.

A single count supports this clone. The chain recombines TRBV19 with TRBJ2-7, with D possibly TRBD1 on 6 matching bases. With 6 bases removed from V and 2 bases from J, the gap between germline ends came to 14 bases. Germline CDR1 reads LNHDA; CDR2 reads SQIVND (reference sequence). The CDR3 is 14 amino acids. The DNA of the CDR3 is TGTGCCAGTAGCTATACAGGGAATCCCTACGAGCAGTACTTC. Its protein is CASSYTGNPYEQYF. Filled out from reference TRBV19 and TRBJ2-7, the complete variable domain reads DGGITQSPKYLFRKEGQNVTLSCEQNLNHDAMYWYRQDPGQGLRLIYYSQIVNDFQKGDIAEGYSVSREKKESFPLTVTSAQKNPTAFYLCASSYTGNPYEQYFGPGTRLTVT.

The rearrangement links TRBV6-1 to TRBJ1-6; weak D call: TRBD1 (6 bases). This CDR3 spans 13 amino acids. Germline V gene sequence: CDR1 MNHNS, CDR2 SASEGT. The V end was cut by 6 bases, the J end by 10 bases, with 13 bases between. CDR3 protein: CASSGQWDSPLHF. CDR3 DNA sequence: TGTGCCAGCAGCGGACAGTGGGACTCACCCCTCCACTTT.

The gene calls are TRBV30 and TRBJ2-7; 10 positions match TRBD1. J lost 6 bases, V lost 5 bases, and 4 bases had no gene match. Per the germline V gene, CDR1 is GTSNPN and CDR2 is SVGIG (reference sequence). CDR3 length equals 12 residues. This CDR3 reads CAWVGTGAEQYF. The CDR3 DNA sequence: TGTGCCTGGGTGGGGACAGGGGCCGAGCAGTACTTC.

The chain is built from TRBV5-6 and TRBJ1-2; the D gene is possibly TRBD1 (6 bases). The CDR3 covers 16 residues. V dropped 0 bases and J dropped 0 bases, with 12 bases sitting between them. In germline, CDR1 is SGHDT, CDR2 YYEEEE. The DNA for the CDR3 is TGTGCCAGCAGCTTGGTAGGGACAAGAGCTAACTATGGCTACACCTTC. Residues: CASSLVGTRANYGYTF.

This clone occurred a few times. The rearrangement joins TRBV18 to TRBJ2-3; D gene ambiguous. Germline V gene sequence: CDR1 KGHSH, CDR2 LQKENI. The ends were cut back, 1 base at V and 0 bases at J, with 14 bases in the middle. This CDR3 is 17 amino acids long. For the CDR3, the DNA is TGTGCCAGCTCACCACGCCAGAATATACCTAGCACAGATACGCAGTATTTT. Its protein product is CASSPRQNIPSTDTQYF.

CDR3 nucleotides: TGTGCCAGCAGACCTATGCTCGACAGTACGAACACCGGGGAGCTGTTTTTT. This codes for CASRPMLDSTNTGELFF. This rearrangement joins TRBV27 to TRBJ2-2; D might be TRBD1 (5 bases). Trimming left V 6 bases short and J 0 bases short, with 17 bases between. Germline V gene data show CDR1 as MNHEY and CDR2 as SMNVEV (reference sequence). The CDR3 runs to 17 residues.

This clone was seen only a few times. The junction shows a germline mismatch at one end, possibly a read error. This sample also contains other DNA sequences that code for the same CDR3. The rearrangement links TRBV5-1 to TRBJ1-1; 8 bases match TRBD1. The CDR3 has 13 amino acids. CDR1 is SGHRS and CDR2 is YFSETQ in the germline V gene. As DNA, the CDR3 is TGCGCCAGTAGCTTTCAGGGGGCGACTGAAGCTTTCTTT. Translation: CASSFQGATEAFF.

The table lists this clone with a few counts. The chain recombines TRBV27 with TRBJ2-5; 12 nucleotides agree with TRBD1. The CDR3 runs 15 residues. The germline gives CDR1 MNHEY, CDR2 SMNVEV (reference sequence). J was trimmed by 3 bases and V by 5 bases; bases with no gene match: 4. CDR3 protein: CASSTGTGGKETQYF. CDR3 nucleotides: TGTGCCAGCAGTACCGGGACAGGGGGCAAAGAGACCCAGTACTTC.

The chain employs TRBV5-1 and TRBJ2-7; TRBD1 agrees at 7 bases. Trimming took 6 bases from V and 2 from J; bases not matched to a gene: 5. Germline V gene sequence: CDR1 SGHRS, CDR2 YFSETQ. The CDR3 is 13 residues long. DNA for the CDR3: TGCGCCAGCAACCGACAGGGTACCTACGAGCAGTACTTC. Its translation is CASNRQGTYEQYF. Using reference TRBV5-1 and TRBJ2-7 for the parts outside the CDR3, the full variable domain is KAGVTQTPRYLIKTRGQQVTLSCSPISGHRSVSWYQQTPGQGLQFLFEYFSETQRNKGNFPGRFSGRQFSNSRSEMNVSTLELGDSALYLCASNRQGTYEQYFGPGTRLTVT.

The chain joins TRBV4-3 to TRBJ1-6, with TRBD1 identical over 9 bases. With V trimmed by 0 bases and J by 10 bases, 4 bases remained unmatched. Germline loops: CDR1 LGHNA, CDR2 YSLEER. The CDR3 consists of 15 residues. CDR3 in DNA: TGCGCCAGCAGCCAAGAGGGGGGACAGGGATCACCCCTCCACTTT. Protein product: CASSQEGGQGSPLHF.

This clone was seen only a few times. V gene TRBV6-1 combines with J gene TRBJ2-7, with 7 nucleotides matching TRBD1. J gave up 2 bases and V 3 bases, and 4 bases lay outside the gene matches. CDR1 and CDR2 (germline): MNHNS, SASEGT. The CDR3 is 14 amino acids. CDR3 protein: CASSDRGKAYEQYF. CDR3 nucleotide sequence: TGTGCCAGCAGTGACAGGGGGAAAGCCTACGAGCAGTACTTC.

CDR3 region: CASTQGLSYEQYF. The CDR3 DNA follows: TGTGCCAGCACACAGGGTCTTTCCTACGAGCAGTACTTC. This chain links TRBV25-1 with TRBJ2-7, with D maybe TRBD1 (6 bases). The CDR3 loop spans 13 amino acids. Germline V gene sequence: CDR1 MGHDK, CDR2 SYGVNS. Trimming stripped 7 bases from V and 1 base from J, with 11 bases between.

The chain uses TRBV30 and TRBJ2-3; possibly TRBD2 for D (6 bases). Germline V gene lookup returns CDR1 GTSNPN and CDR2 SVGIG (reference sequence). The CDR3 has 12 amino acids. The V gene lost 6 bases and the J gene lost 5 bases, with 12 bases spanning the gap. The CDR3 DNA reads as TGTGCCTGTATTAATAGCGGAGATACGCAGTATTTT. Protein: CACINSGDTQYF.

Written as DNA, the CDR3 is TGCGCCAGCAGCTTGTCCCTTCGGACAGAGGAAAAACTGTTTTTT. Its protein product is CASSLSLRTEEKLFF. The chain recombines TRBV5-1 with TRBJ1-4, with D tentatively TRBD1 (6 bases). CDR1 is SGHRS and CDR2 is YFSETQ in the germline V gene. CDR3 size: 15 residues. V lost 1 base and J 8 bases, leaving 15 bases between the germline ends.

This chain uses TRBV11-2 with TRBJ2-1, with 8 positions matching TRBD2. In germline, CDR1 is SGHAT, CDR2 FQNNGV. The CDR3 has 15 residues. J lost 7 bases, V lost 7 bases, and 12 bases had no gene match. CDR3 sequence (DNA): TGTGCCAGCACCTACGTGGCGGGGGGTCATAATGAGCAGTTCTTC. Translating gives CASTYVAGGHNEQFF.